The 23 T cell receptor beta chains in this list originate from one sample, sequenced in a study of blood T cells in healthy people across ages. Primers used in a second PCR of roughly 6 to 11 cycles were a sample-barcoded 5' primer and a J-beta primer mix. TCRdb itself ran the 5' RACE reads through MiXCR, one entry per CDR3 protein. The data hold some 560,000 distinct CDR3 sequences, with about 27% observed a single time. This sample also appeared in a second study, on T cells of mothers and their children.

Sequencing was done on a sample of blood. All receptors come from a boy aged 2 to 10 in good health.

This clonotype showed up just a few times. The chain has TRBV12-3 or TRBV12-4 and TRBJ2-5; TRBD2 matches at 11 bases. The CDR3 sequence is 15 residues long. Unmatched junction bases numbered 5, after V lost 4 bases and J lost 4 bases. The CDR3 loop reads CASSSSGGKGETQYF. DNA for the CDR3: TGTGCCAGCAGTTCTAGCGGGGGGAAGGGAGAGACCCAGTACTTC.

V is TRBV7-9 and J is TRBJ1-2; 8 nucleotides agree with TRBD1. This CDR3 comprises 14 residues. The germline gives CDR1 SEHNR, CDR2 FQNEAQ (reference sequence). With 3 bases clipped from V and 7 bases from J, the junction kept 7 bases outside the gene matches. In DNA, the CDR3 is TGTGCCAGCAGCTTGGGGCAGGGGGCCACTGGCTACACCTTC. The encoded protein is CASSLGQGATGYTF.

This sequence joins TRBV10-3 and TRBJ2-2, with D unclear. The CDR3 has 12 amino acids. CDR1 is ENHRY and CDR2 is SYGVKD in the germline V gene. Trimming pared 3 bases from V and 8 bases from J, leaving 7 bases between. The CDR3 DNA reads as TGTGCCATCAGTGAAATCAGGGGGGAGCTGTTTTTT. Translation gives CAISEIRGELFF.

This clonotype was found a few times. The rearrangement links TRBV30 to TRBJ2-1, with a weak D call TRBD1 (5 bases). The CDR3 has 15 amino acids. Trimming took 1 base from V and 7 from J, leaving 17 bases between them. In germline, CDR1 is GTSNPN, CDR2 SVGIG (reference sequence). The CDR3 sequence is CAWSEYTGSWNEQFF. The CDR3, as DNA: TGTGCCTGGAGTGAATATACAGGCTCGTGGAATGAGCAGTTCTTC.

The chain links TRBV20-1 to TRBJ1-4; no clear D. V shed 0 bases and J shed 8 bases, with 4 bases lying between them. Germline V gene data show CDR1 as DFQATT and CDR2 as SNEGSKA (reference sequence). This CDR3 spans 11 amino acids. CDR3 sequence reads: CSARETEKLFF. CDR3 DNA: TGCAGTGCTAGAGAGACGGAAAAACTGTTTTTT.

Only a few counts were recorded for this clonotype. The chain combines TRBV12-3 or TRBV12-4 with TRBJ2-4; TRBD2 matches at 16 bases. This CDR3 has 17 residues. Trimming took 5 bases from V and 8 from J; bases not matched to a gene: 9. The chain's CDR3 is CASSAGTSGGVGDIQYF. CDR3 bases: TGTGCCAGCAGTGCCGGGACTAGCGGGGGGGTAGGGGACATTCAGTACTTC.

This clonotype has more than one count but fewer than ten. The gene calls are TRBV27 and TRBJ1-1; D may be TRBD1 (6 bases). Germline assignment: CDR1 MNHEY and CDR2 SMNVEV (reference sequence). This CDR3 is 14 amino acids long. Between the trimmed V and J ends, which lost 6 bases and 3 bases, there was a span of 14 bases. DNA of the CDR3: TGTGCCAGCAGCCCCCCAGGGGAATACACTGAAGCTTTCTTT. Translation gives CASSPPGEYTEAFF.

This clonotype was detected many times. V and J are TRBV7-9 and TRBJ2-5; a weak D match, TRBD1 (5 bases). From germline, CDR1 is SEHNR and CDR2 FQNEAQ (reference sequence). Trimming removed 6 bases from V and 4 bases from J, with 9 bases in between. The CDR3 is 12 amino acids. The CDR3, as DNA: TGTGCCAGCAGTTTTCAGGGAGAGACCCAGTACTTC. This translates into CASSFQGETQYF.

This chain uses TRBV20-1 with TRBJ2-2; TRBD2 matches 11 bases. CDR3 size: 19 residues. The V segment lost 2 bases and the J segment 2 bases; nucleotides outside the gene matches: 13. Germline CDR1 reads DFQATT; CDR2 reads SNEGSKA (reference sequence). CDR3 residues: CSARRGLGLAGGNTGELFF. The CDR3 nucleotides read TGCAGTGCTAGAAGGGGGCTAGGTCTAGCGGGAGGAAACACCGGGGAGCTGTTTTTT.

This sequence joins TRBV29-1 and TRBJ1-2; D remains unclear. CDR1 SQVTM and CDR2 ANQGSEA come from the germline V gene. The V gene lost 1 base and the J gene lost 6 bases, with 9 bases spanning the gap. This CDR3 region has 12 residues. The CDR3 bases are TGCAGCGTTGAAGTCCATGATAATGGCTACACCTTC. Residues: CSVEVHDNGYTF.

In DNA form, the CDR3 reads TGTGCCAGCAGCTTGGAACAACAGGGAAGCAATGAGCAGTTCTTC. Its translation: CASSLEQQGSNEQFF. This chain links TRBV5-6 with TRBJ2-1; tentatively, D is TRBD1 (6 bases). Germline V gene sequence: CDR1 SGHDT, CDR2 YYEEEE. This CDR3 contains 15 residues. V was shortened by 0 bases and J by 6 bases, with 13 bases between the two germline ends.

This clonotype was detected a few times. The genes are TRBV6-1 and TRBJ1-1; TRBD1 matches 7 bases. The junction had 12 bases not matched to a gene; V was cut back by 10 bases and J by 7 bases. The germline gives CDR1 MNHNS, CDR2 SASEGT. The CDR3 has 13 amino acids. The CDR3 spells CATSSPGGFEAFF. For the CDR3, the DNA is TGTGCCACCAGCAGTCCAGGGGGATTTGAAGCTTTCTTT.

This chain links TRBV3-1 with TRBJ2-5; D call uncertain. V lost 4 bases and J 5 bases, leaving 14 bases between the germline ends. Germline V gives CDR1 LGHDT, CDR2 YNNKEL (reference sequence). CDR3 length: 14 amino acids. The CDR3 nucleotides are TGTGCCAGCAGCCCGCGGCCCCGGTGGGAGACCCAGTACTTC. Protein product: CASSPRPRWETQYF.

The chain links TRBV20-1 to TRBJ2-1; 14 bases fit TRBD2. The germline V gene has CDR1 DFQATT and CDR2 SNEGSKA (reference sequence). Trimming took 0 bases from V and 10 from J; bases not matched to a gene: 11. This CDR3 is built from 17 residues. The CDR3 DNA follows: TGCAGTGCTAGAGATACAAAGGGACTAGCGGGAGATCTCGAGCAGTTCTTC. Its translation is CSARDTKGLAGDLEQFF.

This clonotype was counted a few times. CDR3 sequence reads: CASRVLIDEQFF. CDR3 coding DNA: TGTGCCAGCAGGGTTTTGATCGATGAGCAGTTCTTC. The chain couples TRBV7-9 to TRBJ2-1; no definite D call. The CDR3 has 12 residues. CDR1 and CDR2 (germline): SEHNR, FQNEAQ (reference sequence). V shed 6 bases and J shed 8 bases, with 11 bases lying between them. The whole variable domain, remainder taken from reference TRBV7-9 and TRBJ2-1, is DTGVSQNPRHKITKRGQNVTFRCDPISEHNRLYWYRQTLGQGPEFLTYFQNEAQLEKSRLLSDRFSAERPKGSFSTLEIQRTEQGDSAMYLCASRVLIDEQFFGPGTRLTVL.

This clonotype was seen once. The CDR3: CAWSTPGQGSHYGYTF. The CDR3 DNA follows: TGTGCCTGGTCCACCCCGGGACAGGGGTCTCACTATGGCTACACCTTC. This chain connects TRBV30 to TRBJ1-2; 10 nucleotides line up with TRBD1. Losses at the gene ends were 5 bases for V and 3 bases for J; bases not matched to a gene: 12. The CDR3 runs 16 residues. Germline V gene lookup returns CDR1 GTSNPN and CDR2 SVGIG (reference sequence).

The chain recombines TRBV18 with TRBJ2-6, with TRBD1 as a possible D gene (6 bases). Germline V CDR1 and CDR2: KGHSH, LQKENI. V was pared by 4 bases and J by 0 bases, with 13 bases between. This CDR3 is built from 17 residues. Written as DNA, the CDR3 is TGTGCCAGCTCACTAGCTGCACAGGGCTCTGGGGCCAACGTCCTGACTTTC. Residues: CASSLAAQGSGANVLTF.

The chain has TRBV6-2 or TRBV6-3 and TRBJ2-7; tentative D call: TRBD1 (6 bases). V was pared by 4 bases and J by 6 bases, with 22 bases between. Germline V lookup: CDR1 MNHEY, CDR2 SVGEGT. The CDR3 is made up of 16 amino acids. The chain's CDR3 is CASSLALGGKDGEQYF. The CDR3 region has the DNA TGTGCCAGCAGTTTGGCCTTAGGGGGTAAAGATGGCGAGCAGTACTTC.

In its sample, this clonotype was seen a few times. The chain uses TRBV9 and TRBJ1-3; the D is unclear. Trimming pared 4 bases from V and 2 bases from J, leaving 13 bases between. This CDR3 has 15 residues. Germline CDR1 and CDR2: SGDLS and YYNGEE. DNA for the CDR3: TGTGCCAGCAGCACCCGGGGTTCGGCTGGAAACACCATATATTTT. This sequence encodes CASSTRGSAGNTIYF. Together with reference TRBV9 and TRBJ1-3, the CDR3 gives the full variable domain: DSGVTQTPKHLITATGQRVTLRCSPRSGDLSVYWYQQSLDQGLQFLIQYYNGEERAKGNILERFSAQQFPDLHSELNLSSLELGDSALYFCASSTRGSAGNTIYFGEGSWLTVV.

This clonotype occurred many times. The CDR3 DNA follows: TGTGCCAGCAGTGTCGTTGCCGGGGGCGATGGCTACACCTTC. It translates to CASSVVAGGDGYTF. The chain combines TRBV2 with TRBJ1-2; a possible D gene is TRBD1 (6 bases). Trimming stripped 4 bases from V and 6 bases from J, with 15 bases between. Germline assignment: CDR1 SNHLY and CDR2 FYNNEI. The CDR3 length is 14 residues. Full variable domain (rest looked up from reference TRBV2 and TRBJ1-2): EPEVTQTPSHQVTQMGQEVILRCVPISNHLYFYWYRQILGQKVEFLVSFYNNEISEKSEIFDDQFSVERPDGSNFTLKIRSTKLEDSAMYFCASSVVAGGDGYTFGSGTRLTVV.

The rearrangement joins TRBV6-5 to TRBJ2-1; TRBD2 agrees at 11 bases. Per the germline V gene, CDR1 is MNHEY and CDR2 is SVGAGI. Trimming at V came to 6 bases and at J to 11 bases, leaving 3 bases not matched to a gene. The CDR3 sequence is 12 residues long. The CDR3 protein is CASRASGRQQFF. For the CDR3, the DNA is TGTGCCAGCAGAGCTAGCGGGAGGCAGCAGTTCTTC.

V is TRBV12-3 or TRBV12-4 and J is TRBJ1-2; unclear D gene. The V and J ends lost 5 bases and 2 bases respectively, with 12 bases between them. This CDR3 has 14 amino acids. This CDR3 reads CASSPFGGNYGYTF. The CDR3 nucleotides are TGTGCCAGCAGTCCGTTCGGAGGGAACTATGGCTACACCTTC.

This clonotype turned up a few times. This chain uses TRBV5-1 with TRBJ2-5; D may be TRBD2 (5 bases). CDR1 and CDR2 from the germline V gene are SGHRS and YFSETQ. The CDR3 is 13 residues long. V was clipped by 1 base and J by 9 bases, with 13 bases between them. DNA of the CDR3: TGCGCCAGCAGCTTGAGGGAGTGGGATGCCCAGTACTTC. It encodes CASSLREWDAQYF. Full variable domain (outside the CDR3, taken from reference TRBV5-1 and TRBJ2-5): KAGVTQTPRYLIKTRGQQVTLSCSPISGHRSVSWYQQTPGQGLQFLFEYFSETQRNKGNFPGRFSGRQFSNSRSEMNVSTLELGDSALYLCASSLREWDAQYFGPGTRLLVL.